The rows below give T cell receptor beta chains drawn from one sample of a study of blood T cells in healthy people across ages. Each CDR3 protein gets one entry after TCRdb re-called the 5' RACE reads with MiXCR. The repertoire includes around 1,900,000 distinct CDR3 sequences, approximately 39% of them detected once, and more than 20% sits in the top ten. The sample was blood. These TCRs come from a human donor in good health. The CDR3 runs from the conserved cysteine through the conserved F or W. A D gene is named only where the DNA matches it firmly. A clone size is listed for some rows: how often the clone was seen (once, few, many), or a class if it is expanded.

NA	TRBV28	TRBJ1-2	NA	CASMPTAYGYTF	TGTGCCAGCATGCCTACAGCCTATGGCTACACCTTC
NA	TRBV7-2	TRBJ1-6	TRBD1	CASSLVRGSSYNSPLHF	TGTGCCAGCAGCTTAGTCAGGGGGAGCTCCTATAATTCACCCCTCCACTTT
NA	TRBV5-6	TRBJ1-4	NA	CASSSGGSSGSLYEKLFF	TGTGCCAGCAGCTCCGGGGGATCGAGCGGCAGCCTTTATGAAAAACTGTTTTTT
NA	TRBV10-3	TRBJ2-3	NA	CAIRPEIQGRADTQYF	TGTGCCATCAGACCCGAGATACAGGGTCGCGCAGATACGCAGTATTTT
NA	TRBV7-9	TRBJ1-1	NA	CASSLVLTGEAFF	TGTGCCAGCAGCTTAGTCCTTACTGGGGAAGCTTTCTTT
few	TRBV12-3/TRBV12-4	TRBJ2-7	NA	CASSLVAANEQYF	TGTGCCAGCAGTTTAGTAGCCGCTAACGAGCAGTACTTC
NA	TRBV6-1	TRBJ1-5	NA	CARGQGQPQHF	TGTGCCAGAGGCCAGGGTCAGCCCCAGCATTTT
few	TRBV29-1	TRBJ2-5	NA	CSVKPRLLETQYF	TGCAGCGTTAAACCCCGTCTATTGGAGACCCAGTACTTC
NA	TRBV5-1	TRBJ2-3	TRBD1	CTSSLEGQGSTDTQYF	TGCACCAGCAGCTTGGAAGGACAGGGTAGTACAGATACGCAGTATTTT
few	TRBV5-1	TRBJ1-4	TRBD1	CASSLGQGYEKLFF	TGCGCCAGCAGCTTGGGACAGGGCTATGAAAAACTGTTTTTT
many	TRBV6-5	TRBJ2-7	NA	CASSYRLQPYEQYF	TGTGCCAGCAGTTACCGTCTCCAACCCTACGAGCAGTACTTC
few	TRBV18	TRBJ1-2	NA	CASREARDGYTF	TGTGCCAGCCGGGAGGCAAGAGATGGCTACACCTTC
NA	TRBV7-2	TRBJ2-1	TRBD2	CASSLEGGGWAEQFF	TGTGCCAGCAGCTTAGAAGGCGGGGGGTGGGCTGAGCAGTTCTTC
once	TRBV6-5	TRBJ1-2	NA	CASSYGGFGYTF	TGTGCCAGCAGTTACGGCGGTTTTGGCTACACCTTC
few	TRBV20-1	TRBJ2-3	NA	CSATYVGGRDTQYF	TGCAGTGCAACCTATGTCGGGGGGCGGGATACGCAGTATTTT
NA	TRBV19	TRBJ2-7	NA	CASKTGDSSSYEQYF	TGTGCCAGTAAGACAGGCGACTCATCTTCCTACGAGCAGTACTTC
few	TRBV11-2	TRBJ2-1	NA	CASSFHDEQFF	TGTGCCAGCAGCTTTCACGATGAGCAGTTCTTC
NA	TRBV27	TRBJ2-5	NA	CASSWGAEETQYF	TGTGCCAGCAGTTGGGGCGCCGAAGAGACCCAGTACTTC
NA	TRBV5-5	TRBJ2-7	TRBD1	CASSLRGHDEQYF	TGTGCCAGCAGCTTGAGGGGGCACGACGAGCAGTACTTC
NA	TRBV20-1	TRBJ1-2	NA	CSARTRADTF	TGCAGTGCTAGAACCAGGGCGGACACCTTC
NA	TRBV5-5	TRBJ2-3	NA	CVSSLFGDTQYF	TGTGTCAGCAGCTTATTTGGAGATACGCAGTATTTT
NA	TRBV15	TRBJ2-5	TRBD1	CVTSSSSTGVGGETQYF	TGTGTCACCAGCAGCAGTTCGACAGGGGTAGGGGGTGAGACCCAGTACTTC
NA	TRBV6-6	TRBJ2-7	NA	CASSYSVGEQYF	TGTGCCAGCAGTTACTCGGTTGGCGAGCAGTACTTC
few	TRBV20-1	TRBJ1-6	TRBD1	CSARDRDNSPLHF	TGCAGTGCCCGGGACAGGGATAATTCACCCCTCCACTTT
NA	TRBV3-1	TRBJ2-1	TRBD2	CASSQGLDDEQFF	TGTGCCAGCAGCCAGGGACTAGACGATGAGCAGTTCTTC
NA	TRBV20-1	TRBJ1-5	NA	CSARLDPSQPQHF	TGCAGTGCTAGATTGGACCCTAGTCAGCCCCAGCATTTT
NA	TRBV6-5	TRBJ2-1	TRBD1	CASGQGHNEQFF	TGTGCCAGTGGACAGGGGCACAATGAGCAGTTCTTC
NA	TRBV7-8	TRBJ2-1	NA	CASSLRADSYNEQFF	TGTGCCAGCAGCTTGAGGGCTGACTCCTACAATGAGCAGTTCTTC
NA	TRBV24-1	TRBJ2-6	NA	CATSDRTALSGANVLTF	TGTGCCACCAGTGATAGGACAGCACTCTCTGGGGCCAACGTCCTGACTTTC
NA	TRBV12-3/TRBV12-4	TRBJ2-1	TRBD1	CASRGQGFYEQFF	TGTGCCAGCAGGGGACAGGGGTTTTACGAGCAGTTCTTC
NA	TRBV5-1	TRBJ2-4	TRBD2	CASIPTSGVENIQYF	TGCGCCAGCATACCGACTAGCGGGGTTGAAAACATTCAGTACTTC
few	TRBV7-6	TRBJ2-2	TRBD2	CASSSGSGGTRYTGELFF	TGTGCCAGCAGCTCCGGTAGCGGGGGGACTCGGTACACCGGGGAGCTGTTTTTT
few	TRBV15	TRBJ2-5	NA	CATSRASETQYF	TGTGCCACCAGCAGAGCCAGCGAGACCCAGTACTTC
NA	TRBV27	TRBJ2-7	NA	CASSPQNRVRDEQYF	TGTGCCAGCAGTCCCCAGAACAGGGTACGAGACGAGCAGTACTTC
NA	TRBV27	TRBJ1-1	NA	CASSLSGYRNTEAFF	TGTGCCAGCAGTTTATCAGGGTACAGGAACACTGAAGCTTTCTTT
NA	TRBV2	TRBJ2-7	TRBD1	CASRDRDDEQYF	TGTGCCAGCAGGGACAGGGACGACGAGCAGTACTTC
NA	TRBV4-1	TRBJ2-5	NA	CASSQPLTRGRGETQYF	TGCGCCAGCAGCCAACCATTGACCAGGGGGAGGGGAGAGACCCAGTACTTC
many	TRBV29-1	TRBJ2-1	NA	CSVVRGLSYNEQFF	TGCAGCGTTGTTCGGGGTCTCTCCTACAATGAGCAGTTCTTC
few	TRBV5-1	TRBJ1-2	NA	CASFETGPPNYGYTF	TGCGCCAGCTTCGAGACAGGCCCCCCTAACTATGGCTACACCTTC
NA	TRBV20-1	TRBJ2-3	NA	CSAWGAGESTDTQYF	TGCAGTGCCTGGGGGGCGGGGGAGAGCACGGATACGCAGTATTTT
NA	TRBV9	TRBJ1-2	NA	CASSVYGGYGYTF	TGTGCCAGCAGCGTATATGGGGGGTATGGCTACACCTTC